These T cell receptor beta chains were read from a single sample in a study of post-analysis software for immune sequencing data. TCRdb reprocessed the PCR reads via MiXCR and lists one record per CDR3 protein. This table has about 460,000 distinct CDR3 sequences, nearly 45% appearing once. Specimen: blood. The source of these receptors is a girl between 10 and 17 years old with multiple sclerosis. The CDR3 runs from the conserved cysteine through the conserved F or W.

TRBV7-9 | CASSLPTEPYEQYF
TRBV5-1 | CASSLVGTGIHEQYF
TRBV20-1 | CSASTIQETQYF
TRBV20-1 | CSPGGEVTDTQYF
TRBV7-2 | CASSPWSGANVLTF
TRBV7-2 | CASSPGDGNIQYF
TRBV29-1 | CSAGMRGETQYF
TRBV12-3/TRBV12-4 | CASRGLLAGGLNEQYF
TRBV20-1 | CSARDSLGLDYEQYF
TRBV6-2/TRBV6-3 | CASSYLAGLYTDTQYF
TRBV4-1 | CASSQRVGGEISYEQYF
TRBV20-1 | CSAQAGGYNEQFF
TRBV24-1 | CATSDSTFVTEKQETQYF
TRBV28 | CASRQRDRGNEQFF
TRBV10-3 | CAISPKDYEQYF
TRBV7-2 | CVSSYGQGAQNEQFF
TRBV24-1 | CATRPRTAETQYF
TRBV6-1 | CASSDGLRGRGYTF
TRBV5-5 | CASSRTTTNEQFF
TRBV5-1 | CASSPYRQTSSYEQYF
TRBV7-2 | CASSLERGSYEQYF
TRBV11-1 | CASSGAGLSSYNEQFF
TRBV7-9 | CASSDALRGYNEQFF
TRBV7-9 | CASSPPSGRPNNEQFF
TRBV24-1 | CATRDHPDQRGTDTQYF
TRBV5-1 | CASGTGQGYDEQYF
TRBV12-3/TRBV12-4 | CASTLGQNYGYTF
TRBV5-1 | CASSFRYTLYEQYF
TRBV11-2 | CASSLDSVNYGYTF
TRBV14 | CASSQPGTGDEKLFF
TRBV3-1 | CASSQVAGGAFNEQFF
TRBV7-2 | CASSLEGTYNEQFF
TRBV27 | CASSLLRISSYNEQFF
TRBV20-1 | CSARVDRKIPYNEQFF
TRBV5-1 | CASSLWGRDTGELFF
TRBV7-3 | CASSRLTSGRNNEQFF
TRBV3-1 | CASSPLRTTNEKLFF
TRBV7-9 | CASSLITGNSNQPQHF
TRBV3-1 | CASSQEYTSGNYEQYF
TRBV29-1 | CSVQAGEETQYF
TRBV28 | CASRDRDETQYF
TRBV4-2 | CASSQDTVEGGSTEAFF
TRBV7-9 | CASSIGTYEAFF
TRBV5-1 | CASSVTGLAGRTYNEQFF
TRBV11-2 | CASSLLGLAFLGPDTQYF
TRBV5-1 | CASSLGTGTGLREQYF
TRBV9 | CASSVDGRDSYGYTF
TRBV5-1 | CASSRSGLAGVYEQYF
TRBV7-2 | CASSPARGLGTEAFF
TRBV28 | CASSFPRTGDPYGYTF
TRBV5-1 | CASTPAQREGYEQYF
TRBV4-3 | CASSLQAARSTDTQYF
TRBV28 | CATRPGTGSKETQYF
TRBV5-1 | CASNLSGGTTEAFF
TRBV20-1 | CSASLRDRGYFSYEQYF
TRBV6-5 | CASSRGWLAGGSEQFF
TRBV28 | CASSTQGTDNSPPHF
TRBV11-2 | CASSLVIGSGMNEQYF
TRBV20-1 | CSAPSGSSYNEQFF